Below are 14 T cell receptor beta chains sequenced from a single sample in a study of Ad26.COV2.S vaccination and SARS-CoV-2 variants. Using immunoSEQ multiplex PCR, the repertoire was profiled, and TCRdb retains in-frame clones only, with some absent. The table lists around 450,000 clones, roughly 89% of them singletons. As to treatment: approximately 18 received Ad26.COV2.S at low or high dose, single or two shots; 5 received placebo; per-sample allocation not given. The samples were gathered on day 63 after the first injection of vaccine or placebo. Sample: peripheral blood, taken in a trial of Ad26.COV2.S vaccine versus placebo. The source of these receptors is a person between 18 and 59 years old who received the Ad26.COV2.S COVID-19 vaccine or a placebo.

The chain uses TRBV7-2 and TRBJ2-1; 10 bases match TRBD2. V lost 1 base to trimming and J lost 10 bases; unmatched junction nucleotides: 7. The CDR3 loop spans 15 amino acids. The germline CDR1 and CDR2 sequences are SGHTA and FQGNSA. In nucleotides, the CDR3 is TGTGCCAGCAGCTTAGAGGTAGCGGGAGGTAGGGAGCAGTTCTTC. Translation gives CASSLEVAGGREQFF.

The rearrangement links TRBV7-3 to TRBJ2-3, with 9 bases lining up with TRBD2. The ends lost 2 bases at V and 6 bases at J; junction bases unmatched: 6. Per germline, CDR1 SGHTA and CDR2 FQGTGA. This CDR3 has 15 residues. This CDR3 is CASSLGSGSVDTQYF. The CDR3 DNA sequence: TGTGCCAGCAGCTTAGGTAGCGGGAGCGTCGATACGCAGTATTTT.

This chain joins TRBV5-1 and TRBJ2-1, with 8 nucleotides matching TRBD1. CDR1 and CDR2 from the germline V gene are SGHRS and YFSETQ. Unmatched junction bases numbered 6, after V lost 4 bases and J lost 3 bases. This CDR3 region has 15 residues. Written as DNA, the CDR3 is TGCGCCAGCAGCCTGGAGGACAGGGACTACAATGAGCAGTTCTTC. It codes for CASSLEDRDYNEQFF.

The chain combines TRBV7-2 with TRBJ1-2; TRBD1 might be the D (5 bases). CDR3 length: 12 amino acids. The ends were cut back, 5 bases at V and 8 bases at J, with 12 bases in the middle. From germline, CDR1 is SGHTA and CDR2 FQGNSA. CDR3 bases: TGTGCCAGCAGCCCAAGGGGTGGAGGCTACACCTTC. It specifies CASSPRGGGYTF.

J is TRBJ2-5 and V is TRBV2; D possibly uses TRBD1 or TRBD2 (5 bases each). CDR3 size: 14 residues. V lost 3 bases, J lost 4 bases, and 12 bases lay in between. From germline, CDR1 is SNHLY and CDR2 FYNNEI. The CDR3 DNA reads as TGTGCCAGCAGTGACTGGGACCTCGGAGAGACCCAGTACTTC. This translates into CASSDWDLGETQYF.

The chain joins TRBV12-5 to TRBJ2-1; the D is unclear. V lost 0 bases to trimming and J lost 1 base, with 4 bases between them. This CDR3 is built from 14 residues. Germline V lookup: CDR1 LGHNT, CDR2 FRNRAP. CDR3 DNA: TGTGCTAGTGGTTTGGTACTATCCTACAATGAGCAGTTCTTC. Its protein product is CASGLVLSYNEQFF.

The chain combines TRBV11-3 with TRBJ2-2; 9 bases map to TRBD1. Trimming at V came to 4 bases and at J to 3 bases, leaving 3 bases not matched to a gene. The CDR3 sequence is 15 residues long. Per the germline V gene, CDR1 is SGHNT and CDR2 is YENEEA. CDR3: CASSSQGADTGELFF. CDR3 DNA: TGTGCCAGCAGCTCACAGGGGGCCGACACCGGGGAGCTGTTTTTT.

The genes are TRBV30 and TRBJ2-3; perhaps TRBD2 as D (6 bases). CDR3 length: 12 residues. Germline CDR1 GTSNPN, CDR2 SVGIG (reference sequence). V lost 4 bases, J lost 5 bases, and 10 bases lay in between. The CDR3 DNA follows: TGTGCCTGGATGCGGGGTTTAGATACGCAGTATTTT. Encoded protein: CAWMRGLDTQYF.

The CDR3 DNA reads as TGCGCCAGCAGCTTGGTGGGACAGAGCTCCTACAATGAGCAGTTCTTC. Translated: CASSLVGQSSYNEQFF. The J gene is TRBJ2-1, the V gene TRBV5-1, with TRBD1 matching 7 bases. The V gene's germline CDR1 is SGHRS and CDR2 YFSETQ. The CDR3 is 16 residues long. V shed 0 bases, J shed 0 bases, and the junction held 3 bases outside the gene matches.

In this sample, this clone turned up once. CDR3 coding DNA: TGTGCCAGCAGAAACAGGGGGTTCGCAGATACGCAGTATTTT. Translated: CASRNRGFADTQYF. The rearrangement uses TRBV6-5 and TRBJ2-3, with TRBD1 matching 8 bases. CDR1 is MNHEY and CDR2 is SVGAGI in the germline V gene. V lost 6 bases, J lost 4 bases, and 6 bases stayed unmatched. The CDR3 is 14 residues long.

The chain recombines TRBV5-1 with TRBJ2-3; D unclear. V was cut by 4 bases and J by 0 bases, with 9 bases left in between. The V gene's germline CDR1 is SGHRS and CDR2 YFSETQ. CDR3 length equals 14 residues. CDR3 sequence reads: CASSPSLSTDTQYF. The CDR3 DNA follows: TGCGCCAGCAGCCCCAGCCTTAGCACAGATACGCAGTATTTT. Full variable domain (outside the CDR3, taken from reference TRBV5-1 and TRBJ2-3): KAGVTQTPRYLIKTRGQQVTLSCSPISGHRSVSWYQQTPGQGLQFLFEYFSETQRNKGNFPGRFSGRQFSNSRSEMNVSTLELGDSALYLCASSPSLSTDTQYFGPGTRLTVL.

This chain connects TRBV9 to TRBJ2-3, with 8 positions matching TRBD1. From germline, CDR1 is SGDLS and CDR2 YYNGEE. V shed 4 bases and J 2 bases; nucleotides not matched to a gene: 15. CDR3 size: 18 residues. CDR3 nucleotide sequence: TGTGCCAGCAGCACACACCTACCGGACAGGGCGAACACAGATACGCAGTATTTT. It yields the protein CASSTHLPDRANTDTQYF.

The rearrangement uses TRBV5-4 and TRBJ1-1, with D perhaps TRBD1 (5 bases). This CDR3 spans 14 amino acids. Germline loops: CDR1 SGHNT, CDR2 YYREEE (reference sequence). V shed 0 bases and J shed 6 bases, with 12 bases lying between them. The CDR3 loop is CASSLDQGVSEAFF. The CDR3 coding sequence is TGTGCCAGCAGCTTGGATCAGGGAGTTTCTGAAGCTTTCTTT.

This clone showed up just a few times. The chain employs TRBV7-3 and TRBJ2-7, with D perhaps given as TRBD1 or TRBD2 (5 bases each). Trimming cost V 5 bases and J 6 bases, with 14 bases left between them. This CDR3 is 13 amino acids long. Germline V lookup: CDR1 SGHTA, CDR2 FQGTGA. The CDR3: CASSRGPQREQYF. The CDR3 DNA follows: TGTGCCAGCAGCAGGGGACCGCAGCGCGAGCAGTACTTC.